The clone carrying this T cell receptor (beta chain) was recorded a few times. V lost 0 bases and J lost 0; bases outside the gene matches: 5. The CDR3 has 17 residues. In germline, CDR1 is LNHNV, CDR2 YYDKDF (reference sequence). Some clones are missing from TCRdb's copy, which holds only in-frame ones; the method was immunoSEQ multiplex PCR. Here the sample spans about 200,000 clones, roughly 88% being singletons. The source of the sample is a study of blood T cell repertoires in COVID-19. The chain has TRBV15 and TRBJ2-3; 8 nucleotides match TRBD2. The sequence derives from a man aged 35-49 years with acute COVID-19. The material sequenced was PBMCs or T cells enriched from blood (not recorded which). CDR3 sequence: CATSREKREPSTDTQYF. DNA for the CDR3: TGTGCCACCAGCAGAGAAAAGCGGGAGCCTAGCACAGATACGCAGTATTTT.